Each of the 12 T cell receptor beta chains below was sequenced from the same sample in a study of shared clonotypes between healthy human individuals. CD45RO negativity and positive selection for CCR7 defined naive CD8 cells, a population that excluded terminally differentiated effector memory CD45RA+ cells. Libraries were prepared by immunoSEQ multiplex PCR; TCRdb keeps only in-frame clonotypes and omits some of them. The sample records under 2,000,000 clones, 85% to 95% being singletons. Source material: naive CD8+ T cells sorted from blood. These receptors originate from a man between 18 and 29 years old in good health.

J is TRBJ2-1 and V is TRBV27, with D tentatively TRBD2 (5 bases). In germline, CDR1 is MNHEY, CDR2 SMNVEV (reference sequence). The CDR3 totals 14 residues. V lost 0 bases to trimming and J lost 5 bases, with 8 bases between them. This CDR3 reads CASSLSAAHNEQFF. The CDR3 DNA reads TGTGCCAGCAGTTTATCAGCGGCTCACAATGAGCAGTTCTTC.

The V call is TRBV6-5, the J call TRBJ1-1; no firm D call. The CDR3 has 13 residues. Looked up from germline, CDR1 is MNHEY and CDR2 is SVGAGI. V dropped 5 bases and J dropped 2 bases, with 9 bases sitting between them. In DNA form, the CDR3 reads TGTGCCAGCAGTCAGTCTTTCAACACTGAAGCTTTCTTT. Protein sequence: CASSQSFNTEAFF.

To note about this clone: Within the sample, other DNA sequences also encode this same CDR3. The CDR3 sequence is CASSFRGSETQYF. The CDR3 DNA reads as TGTGCCAGCAGCTTCAGGGGATCAGAGACCCAGTACTTC. The V gene is TRBV5-4, the J gene TRBJ2-5, with D possibly TRBD1 on 6 matching bases. Germline V gives CDR1 SGHNT, CDR2 YYREEE (reference sequence). V dropped 2 bases and J dropped 4 bases, with 9 bases sitting between them. CDR3 length: 13 amino acids.

CDR3 nucleotides: TGCGCCAGCAGCCCGGACAGGGCCAATTCACCCCTCCACTTT. Its translation is CASSPDRANSPLHF. The V gene is TRBV4-1, the J gene TRBJ1-6, with TRBD1 identical over 8 bases. This CDR3 is built from 14 residues. CDR1 is MGHRA and CDR2 is YSYEKL in the germline V gene. The V gene end was trimmed by 4 bases and the J gene end by 7 bases; junction bases not matched to a gene: 3.

J is TRBJ1-2 and V is TRBV27, with 7 bases identical to TRBD1. The V and J ends lost 4 bases and 3 bases, in that order; junction bases with no gene match: 8. Germline V gene lookup returns CDR1 MNHEY and CDR2 SMNVEV (reference sequence). The length of the CDR3 is 15 residues. The DNA for the CDR3 is TGTGCCAGCAGTTCTCCGGATCAGGGGGACTATGGCTACACCTTC. Translating it yields CASSSPDQGDYGYTF.

The chain is built from TRBV10-3 and TRBJ1-2; TRBD1 is a possible D gene (6 bases). Looked up from germline, CDR1 is ENHRY and CDR2 is SYGVKD. The V and J ends lost 11 bases and 7 bases respectively, with 23 bases between them. The CDR3 is made up of 14 amino acids. The DNA of the CDR3 is TGTGCCGTCCGATCGGACAGCGAGGGTCGTGGCTACACCTTC. Its translation is CAVRSDSEGRGYTF.

The chain combines TRBV7-8 with TRBJ1-1; D remains unclear. Germline V gene sequence: CDR1 SGHVS, CDR2 FQNEAQ. There are 15 residues in the CDR3. Trimming stripped 4 bases from V and 4 bases from J, with 16 bases between. CDR3 protein: CASSSEVGSGTEAFF. CDR3 nucleotide sequence: TGTGCCAGCAGCTCGGAGGTGGGGTCGGGCACTGAAGCTTTCTTT.

V is TRBV5-4 and J is TRBJ2-1; D ambiguous. Germline loops: CDR1 SGHNT, CDR2 YYREEE (reference sequence). CDR3 length: 15 amino acids. Trimming removed 4 bases at V and 0 bases at J, with 11 bases between. The CDR3 region has the DNA TGTGCCAGCAGCCCCGTGGTTAGCTCCTACAATGAGCAGTTCTTC. Protein: CASSPVVSSYNEQFF.

The rearrangement links TRBV13 to TRBJ1-2; TRBD1 aligns across 7 bases. Trimming at V came to 6 bases and at J to 1 base, leaving 11 bases not matched to a gene. Per germline, CDR1 PRHDT and CDR2 FYEKMQ (reference sequence). The CDR3 extends over 16 amino acids. CDR3 sequence: CASRRQGEGLNYGYTF. DNA for the CDR3: TGTGCCAGCAGACGCCAGGGGGAGGGCCTTAACTATGGCTACACCTTC.

V gene TRBV4-1 combines with J gene TRBJ2-7; TRBD1 matches 10 bases. Looked up from germline, CDR1 is MGHRA and CDR2 is YSYEKL. This CDR3 is 17 amino acids long. J gave up 2 bases and V 1 base, and 8 bases lay outside the gene matches. CDR3 nucleotide sequence: TGCGCCAGCAGCCAAGTCTACGCCGGGACAGGGGCCTACGAGCAGTACTTC. It encodes CASSQVYAGTGAYEQYF.

The V call is TRBV4-3, the J call TRBJ2-3; D is possibly TRBD1 (6 bases). Germline V gene data show CDR1 as LGHNA and CDR2 as YSLEER. With 1 base removed from V and 0 bases from J, the gap between germline ends came to 14 bases. This CDR3 spans 17 amino acids. The chain's CDR3 is CASSQAPGTLSTDTQYF. The CDR3, as DNA: TGCGCCAGCAGCCAAGCGCCCGGGACACTTAGCACAGATACGCAGTATTTT.

The J gene is TRBJ2-2, the V gene TRBV7-9, with D perhaps matching TRBD1 (7 bases). From germline, CDR1 is SEHNR and CDR2 FQNEAQ (reference sequence). Deletions cut 5 bases from V and 5 bases from J, with 18 bases between. The CDR3 has 16 residues. Here the CDR3 reads CASSGLLTGRTGELFF. The CDR3 DNA is TGTGCCAGCAGCGGACTACTGACAGGGAGGACCGGGGAGCTGTTTTTT.